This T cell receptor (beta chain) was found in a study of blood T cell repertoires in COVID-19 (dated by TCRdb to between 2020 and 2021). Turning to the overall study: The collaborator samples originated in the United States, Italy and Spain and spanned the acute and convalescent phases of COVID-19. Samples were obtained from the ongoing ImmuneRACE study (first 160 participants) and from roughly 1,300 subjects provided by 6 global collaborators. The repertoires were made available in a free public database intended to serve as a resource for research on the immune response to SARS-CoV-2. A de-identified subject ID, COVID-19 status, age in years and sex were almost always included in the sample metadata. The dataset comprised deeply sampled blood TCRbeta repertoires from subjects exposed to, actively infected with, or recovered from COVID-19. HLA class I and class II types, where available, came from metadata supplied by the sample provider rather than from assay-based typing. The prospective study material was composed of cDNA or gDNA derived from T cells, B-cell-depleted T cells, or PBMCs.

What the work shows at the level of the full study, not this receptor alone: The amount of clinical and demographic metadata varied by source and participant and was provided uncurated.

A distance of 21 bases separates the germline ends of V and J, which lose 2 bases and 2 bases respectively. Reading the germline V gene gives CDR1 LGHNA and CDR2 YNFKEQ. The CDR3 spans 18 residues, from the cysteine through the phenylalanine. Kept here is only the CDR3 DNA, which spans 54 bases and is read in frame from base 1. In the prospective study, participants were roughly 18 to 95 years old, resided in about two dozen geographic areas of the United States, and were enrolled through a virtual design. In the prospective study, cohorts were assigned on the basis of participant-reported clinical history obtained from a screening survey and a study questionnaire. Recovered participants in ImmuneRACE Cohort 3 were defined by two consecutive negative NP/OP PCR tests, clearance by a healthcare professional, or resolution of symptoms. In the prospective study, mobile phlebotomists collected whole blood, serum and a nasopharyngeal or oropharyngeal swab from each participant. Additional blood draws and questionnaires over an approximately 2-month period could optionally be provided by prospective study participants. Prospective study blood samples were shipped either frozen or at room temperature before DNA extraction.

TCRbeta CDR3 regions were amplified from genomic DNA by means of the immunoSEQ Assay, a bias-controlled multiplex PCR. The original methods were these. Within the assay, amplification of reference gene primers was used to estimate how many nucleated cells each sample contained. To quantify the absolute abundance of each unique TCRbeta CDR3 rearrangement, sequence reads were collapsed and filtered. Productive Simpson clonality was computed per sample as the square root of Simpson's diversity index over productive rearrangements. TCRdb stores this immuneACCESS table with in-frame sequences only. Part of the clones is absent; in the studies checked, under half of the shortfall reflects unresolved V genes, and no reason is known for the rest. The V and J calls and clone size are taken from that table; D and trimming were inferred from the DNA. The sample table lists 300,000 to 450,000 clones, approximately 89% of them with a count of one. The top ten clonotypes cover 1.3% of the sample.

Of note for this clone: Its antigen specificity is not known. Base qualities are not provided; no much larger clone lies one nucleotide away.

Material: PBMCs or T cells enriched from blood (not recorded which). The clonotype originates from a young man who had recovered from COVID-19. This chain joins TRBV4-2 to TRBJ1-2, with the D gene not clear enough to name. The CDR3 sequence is CASSQKGPEPNRNYGYTF. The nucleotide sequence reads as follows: TGTGCCAGCAGCCAAAAAGGTCCAGAACCGAACAGAAACTATGGCTACACCTTC.